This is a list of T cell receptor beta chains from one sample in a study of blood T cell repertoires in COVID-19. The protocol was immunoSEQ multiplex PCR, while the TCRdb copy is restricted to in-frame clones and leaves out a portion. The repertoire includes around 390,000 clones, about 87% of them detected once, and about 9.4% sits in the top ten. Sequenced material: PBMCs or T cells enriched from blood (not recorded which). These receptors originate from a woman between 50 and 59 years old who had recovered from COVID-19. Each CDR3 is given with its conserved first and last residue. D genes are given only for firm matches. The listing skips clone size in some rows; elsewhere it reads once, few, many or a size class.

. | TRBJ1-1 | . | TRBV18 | CASSPTGDTEAFF | TGTGCCAGCTCACCCACAGGAGACACTGAAGCTTTCTTT
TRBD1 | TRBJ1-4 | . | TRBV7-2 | CASSPSGTANEKLFF | TGTGCCAGCAGCCCATCCGGGACAGCTAATGAAAAACTGTTTTTT
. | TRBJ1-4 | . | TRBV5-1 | CASRQDATNEKLFF | TGCGCCAGCAGACAGGACGCAACTAATGAAAAACTGTTTTTT
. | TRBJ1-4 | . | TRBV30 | CAWSTGISATNEKLFF | TGTGCCTGGAGTACAGGGATCTCGGCAACTAATGAAAAACTGTTTTTT
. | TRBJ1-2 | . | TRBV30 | CAWSYIQGDGYTF | TGTGCCTGGAGTTACATACAGGGCGATGGCTACACCTTC
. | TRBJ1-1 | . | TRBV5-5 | CASSLISGSEAFF | TGTGCCAGCAGCTTGATTTCGGGGAGTGAAGCTTTCTTT
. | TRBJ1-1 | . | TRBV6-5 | CASSSWAGEGNTEAFF | TGTGCCAGCAGTTCCTGGGCAGGGGAGGGGAACACTGAAGCTTTCTTT
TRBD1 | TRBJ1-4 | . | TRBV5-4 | CASSTGTGGNEKLFF | TGTGCCAGCAGCACGGGGACAGGGGGGAACGAAAAACTGTTTTTT
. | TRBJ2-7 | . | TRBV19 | CASSNQGQRGPTSYEQYF | TGTGCCAGTAGTAATCAGGGGCAGCGCGGGCCTACGTCCTACGAGCAGTACTTC
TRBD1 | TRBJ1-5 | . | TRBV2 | CASSGTGGGWHF | TGTGCCAGCAGCGGGACAGGGGGCGGATGGCATTTT
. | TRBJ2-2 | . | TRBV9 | CASSVRLQSNTGELFF | TGTGCCAGCAGCGTCAGACTCCAATCGAACACCGGGGAGCTGTTTTTT
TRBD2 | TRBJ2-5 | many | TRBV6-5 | CASSYSASGVGTQYF | TGTGCCAGCAGTTACTCGGCTAGCGGGGTTGGGACCCAGTACTTC
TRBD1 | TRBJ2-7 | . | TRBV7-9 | CASSNRDRGHEQYF | TGTGCCAGCAGCAACCGGGACAGGGGTCACGAGCAGTACTTC
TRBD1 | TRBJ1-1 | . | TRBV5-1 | CASSLYRGNTEAFF | TGCGCCAGCAGCTTGTACAGGGGAAACACTGAAGCTTTCTTT
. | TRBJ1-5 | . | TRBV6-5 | CASSLGIAQPQHF | TGTGCCAGCAGCCTCGGTATAGCCCAGCCCCAGCATTTT
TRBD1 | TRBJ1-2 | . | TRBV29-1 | CTTGGFDGYTF | TGCACCACAGGGGGATTTGATGGCTACACCTTC
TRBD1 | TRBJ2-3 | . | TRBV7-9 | CASSFPTQGATDTQYF | TGTGCCAGCAGCTTTCCTACCCAGGGGGCCACAGATACGCAGTATTTT
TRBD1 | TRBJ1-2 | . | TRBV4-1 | CASSQDDRAAYGYTF | TGCGCCAGCAGCCAAGACGACAGGGCCGCCTATGGCTACACCTTC
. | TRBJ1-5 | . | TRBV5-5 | CASSLAGGNSNQPQHF | TGTGCCAGCAGCTTGGCGGGAGGGAATAGCAATCAGCCCCAGCATTTT